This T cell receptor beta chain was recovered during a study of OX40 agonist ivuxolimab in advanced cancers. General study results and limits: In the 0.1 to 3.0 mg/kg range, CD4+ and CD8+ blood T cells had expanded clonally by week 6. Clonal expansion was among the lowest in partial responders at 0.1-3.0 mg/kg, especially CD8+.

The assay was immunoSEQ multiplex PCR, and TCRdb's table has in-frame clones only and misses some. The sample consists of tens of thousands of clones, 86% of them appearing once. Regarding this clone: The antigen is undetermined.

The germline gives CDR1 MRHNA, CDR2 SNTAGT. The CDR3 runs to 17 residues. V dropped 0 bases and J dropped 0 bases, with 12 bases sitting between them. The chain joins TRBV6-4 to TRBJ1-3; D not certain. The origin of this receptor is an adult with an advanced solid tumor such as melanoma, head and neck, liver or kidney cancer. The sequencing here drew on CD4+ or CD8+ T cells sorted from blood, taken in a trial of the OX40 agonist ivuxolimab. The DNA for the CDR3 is TGTGCCAGCAGTGACTCGGTGGAGGCCATCTCTGGAAACACCATATATTTT. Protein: CASSDSVEAISGNTIYF.